The clone carrying this T cell receptor (beta chain) has a handful of counts. Its target is not known. The data originate from a study of blood T cells in healthy people across ages. The study, taken as a whole, reports: Long-lived donors carried more naive CD4+ cells and greater diversity than aged donors.

It was with a sample-barcoded 5' primer and a J-beta primer mix that a second PCR of roughly 7 to 12 cycles was run. TCRdb re-called the 5' RACE reads through MiXCR, storing one row per CDR3 protein. Here the sample spans approximately 850,000 distinct CDR3 sequences, approximately 48% being singletons. The V and J ends lost 7 bases and 5 bases respectively, with 11 bases between them. The CDR3 sequence is 11 residues long. Per the germline V gene, CDR1 is DFQATT and CDR2 is SNEGSKA (reference sequence). Peripheral blood was drawn, ten milliliters per donor. Each sample yielded at least 6 million isolated PBMCs. With each sample, at least 5 micrograms of total RNA were extracted.

Sample: blood. The gene calls are TRBV20-1 and TRBJ2-5; tentatively, D is TRBD1 or TRBD2 (5 bases each). The clonotype originates from a man in his sixties in good health. CDR3: CSVRWGETQYF. The CDR3 DNA reads as TGCAGTGTCCGATGGGGGGAGACCCAGTACTTC.